Following are 6 T cell receptor beta chains from one sample sequenced in a study of human versus mouse CDR3 diversity and MHC coevolution. The protocol was immunoSEQ multiplex PCR, while the TCRdb copy is restricted to in-frame clones and leaves out a portion. The table has over 60,000 clones, approximately 90% seen once. The sample was naive CD4+ T cells from blood. The subset denotes: CD45RO-negative CD62L-positive naive CD4 T cells. Receptor source: a person aged 25-75 years in good health.

V usage is TRBV5-1 and J usage is TRBJ2-3; 10 bases are shared with TRBD2. The CDR3 spans 16 residues. J gave up 2 bases and V 4 bases, and 7 bases lay outside the gene matches. Germline-derived CDR1 and CDR2 are SGHRS and YFSETQ. CDR3 residues: CASSPGLAANTDTQYF. The CDR3 coding sequence is TGCGCCAGCAGCCCTGGACTAGCGGCCAACACAGATACGCAGTATTTT.

The V and J genes are TRBV30 and TRBJ1-2, with a tentative D call TRBD1 (5 bases). The V end lost 3 bases, the J end lost 7 bases, and 9 bases lay between the germline ends. Germline-derived CDR1 and CDR2 are GTSNPN and SVGIG (reference sequence). CDR3 length: 11 residues. The CDR3 region has the DNA TGTGCCTGGAGCCCGGGGGTTGGCTACACCTTC. It yields the protein CAWSPGVGYTF.

J is TRBJ1-1 and V is TRBV30; weak D call: TRBD1 (5 bases). Germline V gene lookup returns CDR1 GTSNPN and CDR2 SVGIG (reference sequence). Trimming removed 8 bases at V and 1 base at J, with 11 bases between. This CDR3 is 12 amino acids long. The CDR3: CAGGRENTEAFF. In nucleotides, the CDR3 is TGTGCCGGCGGCAGGGAGAACACTGAAGCTTTCTTT.

The V call is TRBV7-9, the J call TRBJ1-4; 9 nucleotides match TRBD1. Germline CDR1 SEHNR, CDR2 FQNEAQ (reference sequence). This CDR3 region has 15 residues. Unmatched junction bases numbered 8, after V lost 4 bases and J lost 8 bases. The CDR3 reads CASSSGTGPLEKLFF. In DNA, the CDR3 is TGTGCCAGCAGCTCCGGGACAGGGCCCCTCGAAAAACTGTTTTTT.

This chain links TRBV5-1 with TRBJ2-3; maybe TRBD2 (7 bases). Trimming removed 4 bases from V and 2 bases from J, with 17 bases in between. The CDR3 consists of 16 residues. From germline, CDR1 is SGHRS and CDR2 YFSETQ. For the CDR3, the DNA is TGCGCCAGCAGCCGAGAGGGGGGGGTGAACACAGATACGCAGTATTTT. Translation gives CASSREGGVNTDTQYF. Full variable domain (outside the CDR3, taken from reference TRBV5-1 and TRBJ2-3): KAGVTQTPRYLIKTRGQQVTLSCSPISGHRSVSWYQQTPGQGLQFLFEYFSETQRNKGNFPGRFSGRQFSNSRSEMNVSTLELGDSALYLCASSREGGVNTDTQYFGPGTRLTVL.

The V gene is TRBV29-1, the J gene TRBJ2-5; 9 bases map to TRBD1. CDR3 size: 15 residues. CDR1 is SQVTM, CDR2 ANQGSEA, per germline. V was clipped by 6 bases and J by 5 bases; unmatched bases: 13. This CDR3 is CSVARGTGFQETQYF. CDR3 DNA: TGCAGCGTAGCCCGGGGGACAGGGTTTCAGGAGACCCAGTACTTC.